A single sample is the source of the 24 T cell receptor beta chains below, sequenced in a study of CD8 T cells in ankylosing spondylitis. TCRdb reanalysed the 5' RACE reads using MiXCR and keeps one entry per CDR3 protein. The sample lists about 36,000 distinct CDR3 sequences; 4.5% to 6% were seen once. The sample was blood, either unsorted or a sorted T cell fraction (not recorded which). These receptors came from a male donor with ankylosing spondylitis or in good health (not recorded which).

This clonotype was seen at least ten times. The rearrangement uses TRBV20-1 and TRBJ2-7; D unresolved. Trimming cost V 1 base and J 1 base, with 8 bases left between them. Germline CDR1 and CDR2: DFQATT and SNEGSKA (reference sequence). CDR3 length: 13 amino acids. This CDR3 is CSARVPRSYEQYF. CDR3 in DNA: TGCAGTGCTAGAGTCCCCCGGTCCTACGAGCAGTACTTC.

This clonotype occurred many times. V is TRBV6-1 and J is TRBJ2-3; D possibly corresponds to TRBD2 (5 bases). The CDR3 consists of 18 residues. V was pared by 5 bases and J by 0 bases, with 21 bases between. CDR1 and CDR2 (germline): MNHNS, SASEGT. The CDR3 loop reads CASSPNRPAATSTDTQYF. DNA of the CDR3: TGTGCCAGCAGTCCTAACCGCCCAGCGGCTACTAGCACAGATACGCAGTATTTT.

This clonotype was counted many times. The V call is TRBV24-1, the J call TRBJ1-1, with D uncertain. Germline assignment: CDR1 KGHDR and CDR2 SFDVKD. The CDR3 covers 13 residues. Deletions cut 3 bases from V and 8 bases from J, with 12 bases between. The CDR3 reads CATSDVTASEAFF. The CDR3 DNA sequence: TGTGCCACCAGTGATGTAACAGCTTCGGAAGCTTTCTTT.

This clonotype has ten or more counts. The CDR3 sequence: CASSPAEGPKGEQYF. CDR3 sequence (DNA): TGTGCCAGCAGCCCGGCGGAGGGGCCCAAAGGGGAGCAGTACTTC. The chain has TRBV7-2 and TRBJ2-7, with TRBD2 as a possible D gene (6 bases). In germline, CDR1 is SGHTA, CDR2 FQGNSA. The CDR3 runs to 15 residues. V lost 5 bases and J lost 7, with 21 bases in between. Based on the CDR3 plus reference TRBV7-2 and TRBJ2-7, the full variable domain is GAGVSQSPSNKVTEKGKDVELRCDPISGHTALYWYRQSLGQGLEFLIYFQGNSAPDKSGLPSDRFSAERTGGSVSTLTIQRTQQEDSAVYLCASSPAEGPKGEQYFGPGTRLTVT.

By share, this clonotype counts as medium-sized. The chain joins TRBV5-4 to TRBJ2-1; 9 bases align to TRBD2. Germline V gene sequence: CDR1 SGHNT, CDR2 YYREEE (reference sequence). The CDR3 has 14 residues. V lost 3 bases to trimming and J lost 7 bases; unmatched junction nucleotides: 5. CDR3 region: CASSSTSGPNEQFF. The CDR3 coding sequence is TGTGCCAGCAGCTCGACTAGCGGTCCTAATGAGCAGTTCTTC. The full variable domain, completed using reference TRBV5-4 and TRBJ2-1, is ETGVTQSPTHLIKTRGQQVTLRCSSQSGHNTVSWYQQALGQGPQFIFQYYREEENGRGNFPPRFSGLQFPNYSSELNVNALELDDSALYLCASSSTSGPNEQFFGPGTRLTVL.

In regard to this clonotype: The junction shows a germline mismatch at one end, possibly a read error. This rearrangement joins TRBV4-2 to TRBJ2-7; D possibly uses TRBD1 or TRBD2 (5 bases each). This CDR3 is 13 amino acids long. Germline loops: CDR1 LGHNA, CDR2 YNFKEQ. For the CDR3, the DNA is TGTGCCATCAGCCCCCGGGACGGCTACGAGCAGTACTTC. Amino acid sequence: CAISPRDGYEQYF.

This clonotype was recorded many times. The CDR3 DNA is TGTGCCTGGTCGAGGGTTGGAGATACGCAGTATTTT. Translating gives CAWSRVGDTQYF. The chain joins TRBV30 to TRBJ2-3; perhaps TRBD2 as D (5 bases). The length of the CDR3 is 12 residues. V gave up 5 bases and J gave up 5 bases, with 11 bases separating them. Germline CDR1 GTSNPN, CDR2 SVGIG (reference sequence).

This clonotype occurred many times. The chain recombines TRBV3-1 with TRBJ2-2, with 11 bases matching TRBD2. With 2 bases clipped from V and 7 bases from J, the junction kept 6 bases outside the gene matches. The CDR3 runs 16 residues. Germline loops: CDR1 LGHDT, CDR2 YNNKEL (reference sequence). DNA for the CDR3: TGTGCCAGCAGCCAACGTACTAGCGGGAGAGGCGGGGAGCTGTTTTTT. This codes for CASSQRTSGRGGELFF.

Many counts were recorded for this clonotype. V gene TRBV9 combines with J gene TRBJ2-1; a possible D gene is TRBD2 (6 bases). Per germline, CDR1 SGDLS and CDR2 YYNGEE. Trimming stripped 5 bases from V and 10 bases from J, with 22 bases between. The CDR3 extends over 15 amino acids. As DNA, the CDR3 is TGTGCCAGCAGTCCCGGCCAAGGGGTAGGGAGGGAGCAGTTCTTC. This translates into CASSPGQGVGREQFF.

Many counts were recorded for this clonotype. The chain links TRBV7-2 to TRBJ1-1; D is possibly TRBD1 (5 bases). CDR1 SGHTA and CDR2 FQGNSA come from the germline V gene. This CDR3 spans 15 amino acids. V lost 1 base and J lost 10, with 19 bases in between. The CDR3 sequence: CASSLEPGPFKVAFF. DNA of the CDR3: TGTGCCAGCAGCTTAGAACCGGGGCCGTTTAAAGTAGCTTTCTTT. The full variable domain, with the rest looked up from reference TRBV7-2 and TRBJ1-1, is GAGVSQSPSNKVTEKGKDVELRCDPISGHTALYWYRQSLGQGLEFLIYFQGNSAPDKSGLPSDRFSAERTGGSVSTLTIQRTQQEDSAVYLCASSLEPGPFKVAFFGQGTRLTVV.

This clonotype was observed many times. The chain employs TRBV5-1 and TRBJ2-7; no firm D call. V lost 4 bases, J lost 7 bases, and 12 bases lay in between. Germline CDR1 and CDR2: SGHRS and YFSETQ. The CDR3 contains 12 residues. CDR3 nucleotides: TGCGCCAGCAGCGAGCAGTTGGGGGAGCAGTACTTC. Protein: CASSEQLGEQYF.

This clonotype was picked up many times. CDR3 nucleotide sequence: TGTGCCAGCAGTCCCAAGACGAGGTCGAGCTACACCTTC. Its translation is CASSPKTRSSYTF. This sequence joins TRBV6-2 or TRBV6-3 and TRBJ1-2; unclear D gene. The CDR3 has 13 amino acids. Trimming pared 5 bases from V and 9 bases from J, leaving 16 bases between. CDR1 and CDR2 from the germline V gene are MNHEY and SVGEGT.

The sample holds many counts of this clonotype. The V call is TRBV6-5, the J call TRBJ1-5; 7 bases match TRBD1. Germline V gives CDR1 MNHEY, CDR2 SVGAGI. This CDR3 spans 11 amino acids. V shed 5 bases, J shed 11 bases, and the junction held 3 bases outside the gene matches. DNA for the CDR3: TGTGCCAGCAGTCAAGGACAGGCCCAGCATTTT. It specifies CASSQGQAQHF.

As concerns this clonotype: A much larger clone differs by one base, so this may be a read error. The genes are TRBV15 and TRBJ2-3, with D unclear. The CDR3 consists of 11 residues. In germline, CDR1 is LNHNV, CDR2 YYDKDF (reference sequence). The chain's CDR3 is CVTSIGDTQYF. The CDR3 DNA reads TGTGTCACCAGCATAGGAGATACGCAGTATTTT.

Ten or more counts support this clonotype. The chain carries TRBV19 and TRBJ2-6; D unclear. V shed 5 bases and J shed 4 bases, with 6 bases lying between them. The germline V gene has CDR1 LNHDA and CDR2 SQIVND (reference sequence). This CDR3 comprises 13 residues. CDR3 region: CASSSTGANVLTF. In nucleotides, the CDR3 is TGTGCCAGTAGTTCAACCGGGGCCAACGTCCTGACTTTC.

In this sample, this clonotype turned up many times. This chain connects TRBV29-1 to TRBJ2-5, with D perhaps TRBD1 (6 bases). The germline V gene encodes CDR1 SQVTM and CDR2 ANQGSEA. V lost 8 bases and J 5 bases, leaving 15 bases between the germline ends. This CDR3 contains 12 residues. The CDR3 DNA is TGCAGCATTCGACAGGCCCCGGAGACCCAGTACTTC. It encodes CSIRQAPETQYF. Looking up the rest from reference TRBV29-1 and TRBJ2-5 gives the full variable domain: SAVISQKPSRDICQRGTSLTIQCQVDSQVTMMFWYRQQPGQSLTLIATANQGSEATYESGFVIDKFPISRPNLTFSTLTVSNMSPEDSSIYLCSIRQAPETQYFGPGTRLLVL.

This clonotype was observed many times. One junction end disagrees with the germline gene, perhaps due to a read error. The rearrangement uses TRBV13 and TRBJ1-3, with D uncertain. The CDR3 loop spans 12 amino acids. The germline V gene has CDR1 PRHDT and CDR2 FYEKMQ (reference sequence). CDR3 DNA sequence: TGTGCCAGCAGCTTAGTTCTTGGTCCGGCGGATTTT. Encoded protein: CASSLVLGPADF.

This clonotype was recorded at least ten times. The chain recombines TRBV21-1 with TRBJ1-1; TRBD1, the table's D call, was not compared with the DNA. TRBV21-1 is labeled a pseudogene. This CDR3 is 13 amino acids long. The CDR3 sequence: CASSKAGGTEAFF. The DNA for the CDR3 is TGTGCCAGCAGCAAGGCAGGGGGCACTGAAGCTTTCTTT.

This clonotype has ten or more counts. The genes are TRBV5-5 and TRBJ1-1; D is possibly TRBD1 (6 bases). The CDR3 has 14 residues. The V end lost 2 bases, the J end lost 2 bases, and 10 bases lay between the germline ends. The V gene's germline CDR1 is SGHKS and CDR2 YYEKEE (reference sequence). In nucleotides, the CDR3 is TGTGCCAGCAGCTTTAACAGGGCCAACACTGAAGCTTTCTTT. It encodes CASSFNRANTEAFF.

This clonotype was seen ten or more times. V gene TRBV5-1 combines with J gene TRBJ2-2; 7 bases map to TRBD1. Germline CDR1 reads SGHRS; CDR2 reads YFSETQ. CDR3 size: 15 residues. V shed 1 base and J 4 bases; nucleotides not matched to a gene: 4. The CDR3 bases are TGCGCCAGCAGCTTGTCACCAGGGGGCACCGGGGAGCTGTTTTTT. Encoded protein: CASSLSPGGTGELFF.

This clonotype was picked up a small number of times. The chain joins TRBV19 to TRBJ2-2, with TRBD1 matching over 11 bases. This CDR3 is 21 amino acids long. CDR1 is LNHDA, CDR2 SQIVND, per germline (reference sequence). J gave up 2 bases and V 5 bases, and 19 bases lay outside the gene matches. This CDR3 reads CASSPPRTGGSLEFNTGELFF. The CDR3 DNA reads TGTGCCAGTAGTCCCCCCCGGACAGGGGGCAGCTTGGAATTCAACACCGGGGAGCTGTTTTTT.

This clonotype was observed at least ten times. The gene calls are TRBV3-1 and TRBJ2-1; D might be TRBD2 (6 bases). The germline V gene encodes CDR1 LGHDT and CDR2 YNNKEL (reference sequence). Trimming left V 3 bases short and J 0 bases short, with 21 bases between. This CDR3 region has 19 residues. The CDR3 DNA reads TGTGCCAGCAGCCAGCCTTTCCGGGACTCCACCCGCTCCTACAATGAGCAGTTCTTC. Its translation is CASSQPFRDSTRSYNEQFF.

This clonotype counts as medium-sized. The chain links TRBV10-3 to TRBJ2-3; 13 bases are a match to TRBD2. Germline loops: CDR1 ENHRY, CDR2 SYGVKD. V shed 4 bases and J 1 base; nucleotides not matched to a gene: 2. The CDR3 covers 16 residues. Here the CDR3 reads CAISVGTSGGTDTQYF. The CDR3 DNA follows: TGTGCCATCAGTGTGGGGACTAGCGGGGGCACAGATACGCAGTATTTT.

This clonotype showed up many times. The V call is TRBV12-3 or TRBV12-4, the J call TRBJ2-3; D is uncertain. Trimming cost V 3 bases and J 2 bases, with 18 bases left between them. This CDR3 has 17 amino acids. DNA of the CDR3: TGTGCCAGCAGTTTTTTTATGGGGTTCGCCAACACAGATACGCAGTATTTT. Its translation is CASSFFMGFANTDTQYF.